A single sample is the source of the 25 T cell receptor beta chains below, sequenced in a study of naive and memory T cell subsets. Both TRBC1 and TRBC2 were covered by a beta constant-region primer of two equimolar oligonucleotides. TCRdb itself ran the UMI-ligation and nested PCR reads through MiXCR, one entry per CDR3 protein. The sample has under 150,000 distinct CDR3 sequences, more than 15% seen once. Sequences were obtained from naive CD4+ T cells from blood. The source is a human donor in good health.

This clonotype was seen more than once but under ten times. The gene calls are TRBV20-1 and TRBJ2-3, with D perhaps TRBD2 (5 bases). Trimming left V 4 bases short and J 3 bases short, with 11 bases between. The germline gives CDR1 DFQATT, CDR2 SNEGSKA (reference sequence). The CDR3 has 13 amino acids. The CDR3 reads CSAMWEITDTQYF. CDR3 coding DNA: TGCAGTGCTATGTGGGAGATAACAGATACGCAGTATTTT.

This clonotype was counted a few times. The chain is built from TRBV4-1 and TRBJ2-1; TRBD2 matches 12 bases. The CDR3 is 16 residues long. The ends lost 4 bases at V and 7 bases at J; junction bases unmatched: 8. Germline V lookup: CDR1 MGHRA, CDR2 YSYEKL. Here the CDR3 reads CASSLRLAGERNEQFF. In nucleotides, the CDR3 is TGCGCCAGCAGCCTGCGACTAGCGGGAGAAAGGAATGAGCAGTTCTTC.

This chain links TRBV20-1 with TRBJ1-2; maybe TRBD1 (5 bases). The length of the CDR3 is 16 residues. Trimming shortened V by 0 bases and J by 0 bases, and 14 bases separated the two germline ends. CDR1 and CDR2 (germline): DFQATT, SNEGSKA (reference sequence). The DNA of the CDR3 is TGCAGTGCTAGAGATGGGGCAGGGTCATCTAACTATGGCTACACCTTC. Its translation: CSARDGAGSSNYGYTF.

This clonotype showed up many times. The chain carries TRBV4-1 and TRBJ2-7; 7 bases align to TRBD2. The junction had 13 bases not matched to a gene; V was cut back by 1 base and J by 4 bases. CDR3 length: 17 amino acids. The V gene's germline CDR1 is MGHRA and CDR2 YSYEKL. The CDR3 DNA reads as TGCGCCAGCAGCCAAGGGGTAATCCGGGAGGATGAGTACGAGCAGTACTTC. Protein sequence: CASSQGVIREDEYEQYF.

The chain uses TRBV15 and TRBJ1-2; 7 positions match TRBD1. The J segment lost 8 bases and the V segment lost 4 bases, leaving 13 bases of the junction unmatched. The CDR3 covers 15 residues. In germline, CDR1 is LNHNV, CDR2 YYDKDF (reference sequence). CDR3 region: CATSKINGAGGGYTF. The DNA for the CDR3 is TGTGCCACCAGCAAAATTAATGGGGCAGGGGGAGGCTACACCTTC. The complete variable domain, with remaining parts taken from reference TRBV15 and TRBJ1-2, reads DAMVIQNPRYQVTQFGKPVTLSCSQTLNHNVMYWYQQKSSQAPKLLFHYYDKDFNNEADTPDNFQSRRPNTSFCFLDIRSPGLGDTAMYLCATSKINGAGGGYTFGSGTRLTVV.

The chain joins TRBV10-2 to TRBJ2-7, with TRBD1 matching 7 bases. From germline, CDR1 is WSHSY and CDR2 SAAADI. V lost 6 bases, J lost 3 bases, and 5 bases stayed unmatched. The CDR3 runs to 13 residues. The CDR3 DNA sequence: TGCGCCAGCAGAACGACAGGGAACTACGAGCAGTACTTC. This encodes CASRTTGNYEQYF.

At least ten counts were recorded for this clonotype. V usage is TRBV6-2 or TRBV6-3 and J usage is TRBJ2-1; no firm D call. Deletions cut 2 bases from V and 4 bases from J, with 9 bases between. In germline, CDR1 is MNHEY, CDR2 SVGEGT. The CDR3 length is 14 residues. The CDR3: CASSYSGTYNEQFF. The CDR3 DNA is TGTGCCAGCAGTTACAGTGGCACGTACAATGAGCAGTTCTTC.

The chain employs TRBV18 and TRBJ2-3; weak D call: TRBD2 (5 bases). CDR3 length: 15 residues. The germline CDR1 and CDR2 sequences are KGHSH and LQKENI. Trimming stripped 1 base from V and 4 bases from J, with 12 bases between. The CDR3, as DNA: TGTGCCAGCTCACCACGGGGAGACGGGGCAGATACGCAGTATTTT. Encoded protein: CASSPRGDGADTQYF.

The gene calls are TRBV3-1 and TRBJ1-2; 8 bases agree with TRBD1. Germline V gene data show CDR1 as LGHDT and CDR2 as YNNKEL (reference sequence). The CDR3 runs to 14 residues. Losses at the gene ends were 4 bases for V and 4 bases for J; bases not matched to a gene: 5. CDR3 DNA sequence: TGTGCCAGCAGCCCGACAGGGGAATCCTATGGCTACACCTTC. This codes for CASSPTGESYGYTF. The whole variable domain, remainder taken from reference TRBV3-1 and TRBJ1-2, is DTAVSQTPKYLVTQMGNDKSIKCEQNLGHDTMYWYKQDSKKFLKIMFSYNNKELIINETVPNRFSPKSPDKAHLNLHINSLELGDSAVYFCASSPTGESYGYTFGSGTRLTVV.

The chain carries TRBV20-1 and TRBJ2-5; D is uncertain. Trimming cost V 4 bases and J 1 base, with 10 bases left between them. Germline values: CDR1 DFQATT, CDR2 SNEGSKA (reference sequence). This CDR3 spans 13 amino acids. CDR3 amino acids: CSATTITQETQYF. As DNA, the CDR3 is TGCAGTGCTACTACAATAACCCAAGAGACCCAGTACTTC.

The J gene is TRBJ2-7, the V gene TRBV20-1; perhaps TRBD1 as D (5 bases). Germline assignment: CDR1 DFQATT and CDR2 SNEGSKA (reference sequence). The CDR3 contains 12 residues. Between the trimmed V and J ends, which lost 6 bases and 3 bases, there was a span of 12 bases. The CDR3 DNA reads TGCAGTGCCTCGAGGACACGCTACGAGCAGTACTTC. Protein: CSASRTRYEQYF.

V gene TRBV12-3 or TRBV12-4 combines with J gene TRBJ2-3; the D call may be TRBD1 or TRBD2 (7 bases each). V gave up 1 base and J gave up 6 bases, with 14 bases separating them. CDR3 length: 15 amino acids. The CDR3 DNA reads as TGTGCCAGCAGTTTAGTCCAGGGGGGGGGGGATACGCAGTATTTT. Amino acid sequence: CASSLVQGGGDTQYF.

Concerning this clonotype: At one of its ends the junction is not consistent with the germline gene, which may arise from a read error. The rearrangement joins TRBV3-1 to TRBJ2-1; tentative D call: TRBD1 (6 bases). Germline V gene sequence: CDR1 LGHDT, CDR2 YNNKEL (reference sequence). The CDR3 has 13 amino acids. CDR3 loop: CASSQDIRDITSF. As DNA, the CDR3 is TGTGCCAGCAGCCAAGATATACGGGACATCACCTCCTTC.

The chain uses TRBV5-5 and TRBJ1-6, with D possibly TRBD1 on 5 matching bases. Trimming shortened V by 5 bases and J by 6 bases, and 15 bases separated the two germline ends. Germline loops: CDR1 SGHKS, CDR2 YYEKEE (reference sequence). The CDR3 runs 15 residues. CDR3 sequence reads: CASSLDRPFNSPLHF. The DNA of the CDR3 is TGTGCCAGCAGTCTCGACAGACCCTTTAATTCACCCCTCCACTTT.

The table lists this clonotype with a few counts. The genes are TRBV24-1 and TRBJ2-2; 10 bases match TRBD1. Germline V gene lookup returns CDR1 KGHDR and CDR2 SFDVKD. This CDR3 contains 15 residues. V gave up 9 bases and J gave up 5 bases; unmatched junction bases: 8. CDR3 amino acids: CATGGQGPGTGELFF. Written as DNA, the CDR3 is TGTGCCACCGGGGGACAGGGGCCCGGGACCGGGGAGCTGTTTTTT.

The rearrangement uses TRBV7-2 and TRBJ2-5; 10 bases are a match to TRBD1. Germline V gene lookup returns CDR1 SGHTA and CDR2 FQGNSA. With V trimmed by 4 bases and J by 4 bases, 0 bases remained unmatched. The CDR3 is made up of 13 amino acids. The CDR3 sequence: CASSWDRGETQYF. CDR3 in DNA: TGTGCCAGCAGCTGGGACAGGGGAGAGACCCAGTACTTC.

This clonotype was seen a handful of times. This chain links TRBV7-2 with TRBJ1-6, with 9 bases lining up with TRBD1. The CDR3 consists of 14 residues. The germline V gene encodes CDR1 SGHTA and CDR2 FQGNSA. The V segment lost 6 bases and the J segment 10 bases; nucleotides outside the gene matches: 7. CDR3 DNA sequence: TGTGCCAGCAGTTCGGGACAGGGAAACTCACCCCTCCACTTT. Amino acids: CASSSGQGNSPLHF.

A few counts support this clonotype. The chain employs TRBV20-1 and TRBJ1-5; possible D gene TRBD1, 5 bases. The germline CDR1 and CDR2 sequences are DFQATT and SNEGSKA (reference sequence). V lost 0 bases to trimming and J lost 2 bases, with 8 bases between them. The CDR3 has 14 amino acids. DNA of the CDR3: TGCAGTGCTAGAGAGGGGGATGGCAATCAGCCCCAGCATTTT. Translating it yields CSAREGDGNQPQHF.

The sample holds a few counts of this clonotype. This sequence joins TRBV7-2 and TRBJ2-7, with 7 bases that match TRBD2. The CDR3 totals 15 residues. Germline trimming cut 6 bases from V and 3 bases from J; bases unmatched to any gene: 11. CDR1 is SGHTA and CDR2 is FQGNSA in the germline V gene. This chain's CDR3 is CASRGLTGGNYEQYF. The CDR3 DNA reads as TGTGCCAGCAGGGGGCTAACGGGAGGTAACTACGAGCAGTACTTC.

This chain links TRBV6-5 with TRBJ2-1, with D perhaps matching TRBD2 (5 bases). Trimming took 2 bases from V and 7 from J, leaving 6 bases between them. Germline V gene sequence: CDR1 MNHEY, CDR2 SVGAGI. This CDR3 has 12 amino acids. Written as DNA, the CDR3 is TGTGCCAGCAGTTACCCGGGAAATGAGCAGTTCTTC. Translating gives CASSYPGNEQFF.

The CDR3 DNA is TGTGCCAGCTCACCACGGAGAGAAACCCCCCCCTACAATGAGCAGTTCTTC. As protein: CASSPRRETPPYNEQFF. The chain is built from TRBV18 and TRBJ2-1; D remains ambiguous. Trimming took off 1 base at V and 2 bases at J, with 15 bases between the two ends. Germline V gene lookup returns CDR1 KGHSH and CDR2 LQKENI. The CDR3 covers 17 residues.

The chain recombines TRBV2 with TRBJ2-7, with TRBD2 identical over 13 bases. V was pared by 6 bases and J by 1 base, with 3 bases of the junction left unmatched. CDR3 size: 15 residues. Germline V gene data show CDR1 as SNHLY and CDR2 as FYNNEI. The CDR3 bases are TGTGCCAGCAGGAAGGGACTAGCGGGGTCCTACGAGCAGTACTTC. Translated, it gives CASRKGLAGSYEQYF.

Ten or more counts support this clonotype. The chain uses TRBV5-1 and TRBJ1-1, with D tentatively TRBD1 (6 bases). Trimming removed 0 bases at V and 0 bases at J, with 6 bases between. This CDR3 spans 14 amino acids. CDR1 is SGHRS and CDR2 is YFSETQ in the germline V gene. The CDR3 bases are TGCGCCAGCAGCTTGGGACAGGTGAACACTGAAGCTTTCTTT. This codes for CASSLGQVNTEAFF.

This clonotype was detected a few times. V and J are TRBV6-1 and TRBJ2-1; 7 bases line up with TRBD2. Germline CDR1 reads MNHNS; CDR2 reads SASEGT. There are 11 residues in the CDR3. The J segment lost 13 bases and the V segment lost 6 bases, leaving 6 bases of the junction unmatched. DNA of the CDR3: TGTGCCAGCAGACCCACTAGCGCTCAGTTCTTC. This codes for CASRPTSAQFF.

This clonotype was detected only a few times. The chain has TRBV24-1 and TRBJ2-2; maybe TRBD2 (6 bases). Germline assignment: CDR1 KGHDR and CDR2 SFDVKD. V shed 0 bases and J shed 4 bases, with 11 bases lying between them. This CDR3 contains 16 residues. The CDR3 loop reads CATSDLGGGGTGELFF. The CDR3, as DNA: TGTGCCACCAGTGATTTGGGGGGAGGCGGCACCGGGGAGCTGTTTTTT.